The present T cell receptor (beta chain) was sequenced within a study of T cells after yellow fever vaccination. In this sample, this clonotype turned up many times. Each CDR3 protein gets one entry after TCRdb re-called the 5' RACE reads with MiXCR. The sample shows under 300,000 distinct CDR3 sequences, over 10% of them seen only once. Material: CD4+ T cells sorted from PBMCs, obtained 45 days after the yellow fever booster vaccination. The TCR comes from a man aged 25 to 40 who received the YFV17D yellow fever vaccine.

DNA of the CDR3: TGTGCCAGCAGCTTAGGACAGAGCTATGGCTACACCTTC. Its protein is CASSLGQSYGYTF. The chain combines TRBV11-2 with TRBJ1-2; D might be TRBD1 (5 bases). Trimming cost V 1 base and J 4 bases, with 7 bases left between them. Germline values: CDR1 SGHAT, CDR2 FQNNGV. The CDR3 has 13 amino acids.